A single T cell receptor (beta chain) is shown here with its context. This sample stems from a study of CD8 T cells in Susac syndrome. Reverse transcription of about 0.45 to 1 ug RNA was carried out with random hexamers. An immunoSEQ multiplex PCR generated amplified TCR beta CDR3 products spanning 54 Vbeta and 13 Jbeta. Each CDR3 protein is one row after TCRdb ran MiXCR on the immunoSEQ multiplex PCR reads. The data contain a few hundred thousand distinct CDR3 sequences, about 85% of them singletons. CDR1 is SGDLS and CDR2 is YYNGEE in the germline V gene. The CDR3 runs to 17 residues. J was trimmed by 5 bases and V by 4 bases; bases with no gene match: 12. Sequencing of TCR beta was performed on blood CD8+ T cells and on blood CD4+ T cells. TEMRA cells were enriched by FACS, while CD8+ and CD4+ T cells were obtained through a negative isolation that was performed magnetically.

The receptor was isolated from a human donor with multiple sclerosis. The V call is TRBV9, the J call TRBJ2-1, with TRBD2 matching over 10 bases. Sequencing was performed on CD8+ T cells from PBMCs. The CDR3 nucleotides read TGTGCCAGCAGCTCCCCGGGGAGCGGGAGGGGGGACAATGAGCAGTTCTTC. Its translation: CASSSPGSGRGDNEQFF.